Sequencing of this TCR beta chain was carried out in a study of blood T cell repertoires in COVID-19. This clone was recorded once. This CDR3 contains 12 residues. The V gene lost 5 bases and the J gene lost 3 bases, with 4 bases spanning the gap. CDR1 and CDR2 from the germline V gene are SNHLY and FYNNEI. Clones were sequenced by immunoSEQ multiplex PCR, and TCRdb holds only the in-frame ones, with some missing. The table includes over 85,000 clones, approximately 85% detected once. This TCR came from a woman aged 80 or over with COVID-19, enrolled during active disease. The specimen was peripheral blood. The rearrangement links TRBV2 to TRBJ2-2; D gene uncertain. The CDR3 here is CASSSDTGELFF. The CDR3 bases are TGTGCCAGCAGTTCAGACACCGGGGAGCTGTTTTTT.